Listed below are T cell receptor beta chains from one sample, sequenced in a study of T cell changes during pregnancy in multiple sclerosis. Some clones are missing from TCRdb's copy, which holds only in-frame ones; the method was immunoSEQ multiplex PCR. The profile covers 40,000 to 60,000 clones, with 85% to 95% appearing a single time and approximately 0.35% taken by the ten largest. The material sequenced was CD4+ T cells from peripheral blood mononuclear cells, taken before pregnancy. These receptors originate from a female donor with multiple sclerosis, enrolled in a pregnancy study. The CDR3 runs from the conserved cysteine through the conserved F or W. A D gene is named only where the DNA matches it firmly. Where a row states a size, it is once, few, many or the class of an expanded clone; other rows omit it.

clone size	V gene	J gene	D gene	CDR3 DNA	CDR3 protein
-	TRBV27	TRBJ2-7	TRBD1	TGTGCCAGCAGTTTCCTGAGGGGGCCAGATGCATACGAGCAGTACTTC	CASSFLRGPDAYEQYF
-	TRBV9	TRBJ2-2	TRBD1	TGTGCCAGCAGTCCCCGGGACAGGGCATTAACCGGGGAGCTGTTTTTT	CASSPRDRALTGELFF
-	TRBV28	TRBJ2-7	-	TGTGCCAGCAGTTCATTGGCCGGGGTAGGCTACGAGCAGTACTTC	CASSSLAGVGYEQYF
-	TRBV27	TRBJ1-2	-	TGTGCCAGCGCGTCCGGGACATTAGGCGGCTACACCTTC	CASASGTLGGYTF
-	TRBV7-9	TRBJ2-3	TRBD1	TGTGCCAGCAGCTTAGAAGGGACAGTGTCTGCCGATACGCAGTATTTT	CASSLEGTVSADTQYF
-	TRBV18	TRBJ2-7	-	TGTGCCAGCTCACCTGGATCTACCGGGAACGAGCAGTACTTC	CASSPGSTGNEQYF
-	TRBV5-4	TRBJ2-1	TRBD2	TGTGCCAGCAGCTTGCCGTCCCGGGAGGAGTGGTTCTTC	CASSLPSREEWFF
-	TRBV27	TRBJ2-3	TRBD1	TGTGCCAGCAGTTTACAGGGGGGCACAGATACGCAGTATTTT	CASSLQGGTDTQYF
-	TRBV28	TRBJ1-3	-	TGTGCCAGCAGTGAGGCTTTCTCTGGAAACACCATATATTTT	CASSEAFSGNTIYF
-	TRBV5-1	TRBJ1-1	-	TGCGCCAGCAGCCGAACCGGGACACCAACAGGAAGAAACACTGAAGCTTTCTTT	CASSRTGTPTGRNTEAFF
-	TRBV11-3	TRBJ2-2	TRBD2	TGTGCCAGCAGCTCCTCCTGGGGGAGGGCCCGTACCGGGGAGCTGTTTTTT	CASSSSWGRARTGELFF
once	TRBV25-1	TRBJ2-2	-	TGTGCCAGCAGTGAATTCGGGAACACCGGGGAGCTGTTTTTT	CASSEFGNTGELFF
-	TRBV5-5	TRBJ2-1	TRBD2	TGTGCCAGCACCCATCCTCTAGCGGGATCCTACAATGAGCAGTTCTTC	CASTHPLAGSYNEQFF
-	TRBV18	TRBJ2-6	-	TGTGCCAGCTCACTCAAAGAGGCCGGTTCTGGGGCCAACGTCCTGACTTTC	CASSLKEAGSGANVLTF
-	TRBV5-1	TRBJ1-3	-	TGCGCCAGCAGCTCTTCACTTATCACGGGAGGAAACACCATATATTTT	CASSSSLITGGNTIYF
-	TRBV7-9	TRBJ2-6	TRBD1	TGTGCCAGCAGCCTACTGACAGGGCCTGGGGCCAACGTCCTGACTTTC	CASSLLTGPGANVLTF
-	TRBV30	TRBJ1-2	TRBD1	TGTGCCTGGATCCCGGACAGGGGCTATGGCTACACCTTC	CAWIPDRGYGYTF
once	TRBV7-9	TRBJ2-5	TRBD2	TGTGCCAGCAGCTTAGGTAGTAGCGGGAGGGCCCGTGAGACCCAGTACTTC	CASSLGSSGRARETQYF
-	TRBV5-1	TRBJ2-6	-	TGCGCCAGCGTGACGGTTGGGGGCGGGCCTGGGGCCAACGTCCTGACTTTC	CASVTVGGGPGANVLTF
-	TRBV6-1	TRBJ2-7	-	TGTGCCAGCAGTGGGGGGGTCGGCTCCTACGAGCAGTACTTC	CASSGGVGSYEQYF
-	TRBV9	TRBJ2-7	TRBD2	TGTGCCAGCGGGGGTAGCGGGTACTCCTACGAGCAGTACTTC	CASGGSGYSYEQYF
-	TRBV5-1	TRBJ2-5	TRBD1	TGCGCCAGCAGCCGGAACCCCGGGACAGGATATGAAGAGACCCAGTACTTC	CASSRNPGTGYEETQYF
-	TRBV2	TRBJ1-1	-	TGTGCCAGCAGGCGAACCCAGGGTTGGTATACTGAAGCTTTCTTT	CASRRTQGWYTEAFF
-	TRBV27	TRBJ2-3	TRBD2	TGTGCCAGCAGTCTGGGGAGGGATGTTGGGTCGCAGTATTTT	CASSLGRDVGSQYF
-	TRBV5-6	TRBJ1-5	TRBD1	TGTGCCAGCAGCTTTATAGGACAGGGAGGTACTAGGTCTCAGCATTTT	CASSFIGQGGTRSQHF
-	TRBV6-1	TRBJ1-2	-	TGTGCCAGCACTGGGACATGGGGGGGCGCGGGTGGCTACACCTTC	CASTGTWGGAGGYTF
-	TRBV28	TRBJ2-3	-	TGTGCCAGCACCTTGGGCGGCGGGGGCACAGATACGCAGTATTTT	CASTLGGGGTDTQYF